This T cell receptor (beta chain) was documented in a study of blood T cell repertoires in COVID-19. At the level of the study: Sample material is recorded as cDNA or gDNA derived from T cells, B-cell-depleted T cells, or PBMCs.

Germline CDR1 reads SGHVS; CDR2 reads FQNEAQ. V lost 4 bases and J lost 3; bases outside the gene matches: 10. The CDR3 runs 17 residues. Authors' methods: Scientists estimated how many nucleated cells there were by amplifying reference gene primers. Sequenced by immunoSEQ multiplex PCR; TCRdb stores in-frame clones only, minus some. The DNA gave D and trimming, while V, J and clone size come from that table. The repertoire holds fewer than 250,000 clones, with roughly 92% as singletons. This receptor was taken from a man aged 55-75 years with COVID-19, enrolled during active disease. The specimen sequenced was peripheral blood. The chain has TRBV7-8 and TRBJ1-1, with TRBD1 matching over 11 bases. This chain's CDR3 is CASSSHRDRGRYTEAFF. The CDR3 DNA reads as TGTGCCAGCAGCTCCCACCGGGACAGGGGGAGGTACACTGAAGCTTTCTTT. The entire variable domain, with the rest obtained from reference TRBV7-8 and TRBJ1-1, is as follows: GAGVSQSPRYKVAKRGQDVALRCDPISGHVSLFWYQQALGQGPEFLTYFQNEAQLDKSGLPSDRFFAERPEGSVSTLKIQRTQQEDSAVYLCASSSHRDRGRYTEAFFGQGTRLTVV.